This T cell receptor beta chain emerged from a study of shared clonotypes between healthy human individuals. The CDR3 covers 15 residues. Germline loops: CDR1 WNHNN, CDR2 SYGVQD (reference sequence). In replicate PCRs of sorted subsets, roughly 190 ng DNA, roughly 27,000 T cell genomes, was used. TCRdb's table, derived via immunoSEQ multiplex PCR, lists solely in-frame clones and lacks some. The profile shows 400,000 to 600,000 clones, 95% to 96% of them singletons. The clonotype comes from a woman in her 30s in good health. The sample taken for sequencing was naive CD4+ T cells sorted from blood. Indicated subset: CD45RA+ positively selected. The chain joins TRBV10-1 to TRBJ2-5, with a possible D match to TRBD1 (5 bases). The J call is uncertain, as TRBJ2-7 better fits the DNA end. The CDR3 DNA is TGCGCCAGCAGTGAGTCCGTAGGGGTGATATACGAGCAGTACTTC. Residues: CASSESVGVIYEQYF.